This entry describes one T cell receptor beta chain. Germline V gene lookup returns CDR1 KGHSH and CDR2 LQKENI. This CDR3 has 14 amino acids. Between the trimmed V and J ends, which lost 3 bases and 0 bases, there was a span of 9 bases. The sample comes from a study of blood T cell repertoires in COVID-19. The wider study: Some COVID-19 samples were acute and others convalescent; all came from the United States, Italy and Spain. PBMCs, B-cell-depleted T cells, or T cells were the source of the cDNA or gDNA that made up the material.

Original methodology: Nucleated cell counts were estimated from reference gene primer amplification. Sequencing was performed with immunoSEQ multiplex PCR; in TCRdb, only in-frame clones are kept and a portion is missing. That table gives V, J and clone size, and the DNA gave D and trimming. The table lists fewer than 75,000 clones, about 92% of them singletons. This clonotype was obtained from a human donor in a cohort sampled during active COVID-19. Material for sequencing was peripheral blood. The rearrangement joins TRBV18 to TRBJ2-7; no clear D gene. The CDR3: CASSPQQSSYEQYF. The CDR3 DNA reads TGTGCCAGCTCACCCCAACAGAGCTCCTACGAGCAGTACTTC. Looking up the rest from reference TRBV18 and TRBJ2-7 gives the full variable domain: NAGVMQNPRHLVRRRGQEARLRCSPMKGHSHVYWYRQLPEEGLKFMVYLQKENIIDESGMPKERFSAEFPKEGPSILRIQQVVRGDSAAYFCASSPQQSSYEQYFGPGTRLTVT.